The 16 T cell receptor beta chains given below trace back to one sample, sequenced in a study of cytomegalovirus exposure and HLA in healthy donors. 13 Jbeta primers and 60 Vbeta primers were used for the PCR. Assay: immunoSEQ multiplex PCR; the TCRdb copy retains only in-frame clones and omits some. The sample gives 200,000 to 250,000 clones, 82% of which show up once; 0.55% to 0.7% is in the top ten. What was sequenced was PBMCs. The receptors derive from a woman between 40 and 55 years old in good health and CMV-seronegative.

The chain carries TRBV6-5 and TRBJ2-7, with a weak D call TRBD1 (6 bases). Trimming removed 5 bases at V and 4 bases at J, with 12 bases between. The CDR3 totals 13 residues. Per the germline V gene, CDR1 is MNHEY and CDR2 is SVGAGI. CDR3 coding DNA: TGTGCCAGCAGTCCAGGGGAAGAGTACGAGCAGTACTTC. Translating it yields CASSPGEEYEQYF.

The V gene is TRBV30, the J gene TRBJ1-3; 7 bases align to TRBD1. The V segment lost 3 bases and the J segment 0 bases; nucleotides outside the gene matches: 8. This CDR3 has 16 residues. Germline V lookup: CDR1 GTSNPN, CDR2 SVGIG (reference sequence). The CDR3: CAWRLPGGFSGNTIYF. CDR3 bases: TGTGCCTGGAGACTCCCAGGGGGTTTCTCTGGAAACACCATATATTTT.

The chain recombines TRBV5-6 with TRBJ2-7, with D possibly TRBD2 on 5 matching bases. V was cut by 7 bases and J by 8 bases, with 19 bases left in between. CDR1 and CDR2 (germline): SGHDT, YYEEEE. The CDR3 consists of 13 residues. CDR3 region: CASYGRGSYKQYF. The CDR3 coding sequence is TGTGCCAGCTATGGCCGGGGTTCTTATAAGCAGTACTTC.

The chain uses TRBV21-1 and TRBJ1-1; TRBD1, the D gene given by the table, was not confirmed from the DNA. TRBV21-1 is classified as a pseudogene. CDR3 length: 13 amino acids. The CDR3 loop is CASSKGQGGEAFF. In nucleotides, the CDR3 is TGTGCCAGCAGCAAGGGACAGGGGGGTGAAGCTTTCTTT.

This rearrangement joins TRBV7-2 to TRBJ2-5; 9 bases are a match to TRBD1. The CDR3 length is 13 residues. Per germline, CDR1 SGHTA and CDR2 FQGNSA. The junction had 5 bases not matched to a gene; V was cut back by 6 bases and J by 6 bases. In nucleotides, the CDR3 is TGTGCCAGCAGATCACAGGGGGCCCAGACCCAGTACTTC. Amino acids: CASRSQGAQTQYF.

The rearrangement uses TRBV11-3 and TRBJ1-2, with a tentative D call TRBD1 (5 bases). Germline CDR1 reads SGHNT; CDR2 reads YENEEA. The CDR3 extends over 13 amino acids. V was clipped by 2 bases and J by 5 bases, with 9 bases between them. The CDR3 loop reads CASSLPGRYGYTF. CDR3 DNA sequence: TGTGCCAGCAGCTTACCAGGGAGGTATGGCTACACCTTC. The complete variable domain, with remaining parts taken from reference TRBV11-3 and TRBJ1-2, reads EAGVVQSPRYKIIEKKQPVAFWCNPISGHNTLYWYLQNLGQGPELLIRYENEEAVDDSQLPKDRFSAERLKGVDSTLKIQPAELGDSAVYLCASSLPGRYGYTFGSGTRLTVV.

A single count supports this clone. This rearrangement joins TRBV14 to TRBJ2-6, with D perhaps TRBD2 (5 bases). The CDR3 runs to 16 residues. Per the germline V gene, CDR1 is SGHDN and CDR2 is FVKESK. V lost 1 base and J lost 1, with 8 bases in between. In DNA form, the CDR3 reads TGTGCCAGCAGCCAAGTCGGAGGATCTGGGGCCAACGTCCTGACTTTC. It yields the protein CASSQVGGSGANVLTF.

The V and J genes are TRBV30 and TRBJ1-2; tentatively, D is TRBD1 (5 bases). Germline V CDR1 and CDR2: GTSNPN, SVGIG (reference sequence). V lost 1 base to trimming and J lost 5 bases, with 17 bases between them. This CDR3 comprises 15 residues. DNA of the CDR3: TGTGCCTGGAGTGCAACAGGCAGGGCGATGTATGGCTACACCTTC. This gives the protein CAWSATGRAMYGYTF.

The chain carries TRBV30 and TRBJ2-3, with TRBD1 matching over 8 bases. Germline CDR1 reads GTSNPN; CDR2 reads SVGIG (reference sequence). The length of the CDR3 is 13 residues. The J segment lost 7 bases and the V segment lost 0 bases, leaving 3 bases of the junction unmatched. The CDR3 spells CAWSVQGANTQYF. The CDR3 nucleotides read TGTGCCTGGAGTGTGCAGGGGGCAAATACGCAGTATTTT. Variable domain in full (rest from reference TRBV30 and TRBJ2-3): SQTIHQWPATLVQPVGSPLSLECTVEGTSNPNLYWYRQAAGRGLQLLFYSVGIGQISSEVPQNLSASRPQDRQFILSSKKLLLSDSGFYLCAWSVQGANTQYFGPGTRLTVL.

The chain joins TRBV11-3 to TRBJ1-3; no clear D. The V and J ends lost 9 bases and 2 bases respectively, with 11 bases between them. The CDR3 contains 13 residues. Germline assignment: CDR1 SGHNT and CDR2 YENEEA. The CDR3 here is CASTGRAGNTIYF. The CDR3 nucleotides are TGTGCCAGTACCGGTCGGGCTGGAAACACCATATATTTT.

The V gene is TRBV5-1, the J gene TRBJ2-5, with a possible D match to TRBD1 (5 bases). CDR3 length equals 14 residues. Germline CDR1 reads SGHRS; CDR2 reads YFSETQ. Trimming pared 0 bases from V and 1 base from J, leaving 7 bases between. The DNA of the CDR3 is TGCGCCAGCAGCTTGGAGACAGCCCAAGAGACCCAGTACTTC. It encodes CASSLETAQETQYF.

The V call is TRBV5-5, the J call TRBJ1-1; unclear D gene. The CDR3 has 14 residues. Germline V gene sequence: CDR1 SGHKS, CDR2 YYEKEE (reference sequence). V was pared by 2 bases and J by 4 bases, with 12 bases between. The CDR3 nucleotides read TGTGCCAGCAGCTTACCGATCCGGAGCACTGAAGCTTTCTTT. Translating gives CASSLPIRSTEAFF.

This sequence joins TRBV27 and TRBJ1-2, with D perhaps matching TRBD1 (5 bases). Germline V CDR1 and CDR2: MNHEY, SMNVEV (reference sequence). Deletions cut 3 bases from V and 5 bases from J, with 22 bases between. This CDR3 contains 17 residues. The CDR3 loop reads CASSFTPMTGDYYGYTF. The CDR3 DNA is TGTGCCAGCAGTTTTACCCCGATGACGGGGGACTATTATGGCTACACCTTC.

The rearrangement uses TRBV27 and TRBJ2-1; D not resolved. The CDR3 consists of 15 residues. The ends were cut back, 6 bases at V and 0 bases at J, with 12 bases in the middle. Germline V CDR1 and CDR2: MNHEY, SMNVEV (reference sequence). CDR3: CASSNGRGSYNEQFF. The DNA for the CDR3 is TGTGCCAGCAGCAATGGAAGAGGCTCCTACAATGAGCAGTTCTTC.

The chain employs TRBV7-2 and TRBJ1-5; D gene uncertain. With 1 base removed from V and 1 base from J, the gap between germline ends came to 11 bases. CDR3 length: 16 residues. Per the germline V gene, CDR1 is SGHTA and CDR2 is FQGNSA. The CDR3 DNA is TGTGCCAGCAGCTTAGTTCCCATTGCGAGCAATCAGCCCCAGCATTTT. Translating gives CASSLVPIASNQPQHF.

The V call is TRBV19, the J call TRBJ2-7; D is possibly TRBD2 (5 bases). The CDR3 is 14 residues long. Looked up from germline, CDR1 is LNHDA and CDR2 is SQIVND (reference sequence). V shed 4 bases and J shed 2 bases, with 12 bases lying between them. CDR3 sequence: CASSTGVGPYEQYF. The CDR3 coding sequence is TGTGCCAGTAGTACCGGGGTAGGCCCCTACGAGCAGTACTTC.